Shown below are 20 T cell receptor beta chains from a single sample sequenced in a study of blood T cell repertoires in COVID-19. Sequenced by immunoSEQ multiplex PCR; TCRdb stores in-frame clones only, minus some. The table shows 120,000 to 150,000 clones, with 84% occurring only once. The specimen was PBMCs or T cells enriched from blood (not recorded which). Receptors originate from a woman in her fifties or sixties who had been exposed to COVID-19.

Comments on this clone: This specimen includes other DNA sequences encoding the same CDR3. The chain recombines TRBV29-1 with TRBJ1-2; D remains unclear. The CDR3 spans 11 residues. CDR1 is SQVTM and CDR2 is ANQGSEA in the germline V gene. The V end was cut by 6 bases, the J end by 4 bases, with 9 bases between. CDR3 sequence reads: CSVSTGYGYTF. The CDR3 DNA reads as TGCAGCGTATCTACTGGCTATGGCTACACCTTC.

J is TRBJ2-1 and V is TRBV7-9, with 7 bases aligning to TRBD1. There are 16 residues in the CDR3. J gave up 4 bases and V 3 bases, and 9 bases lay outside the gene matches. Germline CDR1 reads SEHNR; CDR2 reads FQNEAQ (reference sequence). Here the CDR3 reads CASSFRDRGPYNEQFF. Written as DNA, the CDR3 is TGTGCCAGCAGCTTTCGGGACAGAGGACCTTACAATGAGCAGTTCTTC.

This clone was picked up a small number of times. The chain couples TRBV5-1 to TRBJ2-3, with D perhaps TRBD2 (6 bases). CDR1 is SGHRS, CDR2 YFSETQ, per germline. Trimming stripped 0 bases from V and 0 bases from J, with 14 bases between. The CDR3 runs 17 residues. In DNA form, the CDR3 reads TGCGCCAGCAGCTTGGCCTTGCGGGGCCCAAGCACAGATACGCAGTATTTT. This codes for CASSLALRGPSTDTQYF.

This chain links TRBV24-1 with TRBJ1-1, with TRBD1 matching over 8 bases. CDR1 and CDR2 (germline): KGHDR, SFDVKD. J lost 0 bases, V lost 1 base, and 9 bases had no gene match. The CDR3 runs to 18 residues. The CDR3, as DNA: TGTGCCACCAGTGATTTTAGGGATCCGGGACAGGTGAACACTGAAGCTTTCTTT. This encodes CATSDFRDPGQVNTEAFF.

This rearrangement joins TRBV6-5 to TRBJ2-4; D not resolved. V was cut by 6 bases and J by 4 bases, with 13 bases left in between. The CDR3 runs 14 residues. Germline V lookup: CDR1 MNHEY, CDR2 SVGAGI. CDR3 residues: CASRPSETKNIQYF. The CDR3 nucleotides read TGTGCCAGCAGACCCTCCGAGACAAAAAACATTCAGTACTTC.

The CDR3 reads CASSLAGDRKNYGYTF. In DNA, the CDR3 is TGCGCCAGCAGCTTGGCGGGAGACCGGAAAAACTATGGCTACACCTTC. The chain uses TRBV5-1 and TRBJ1-2; no reliable D call. Trimming left V 0 bases short and J 2 bases short, with 14 bases between. This CDR3 is built from 16 residues. The germline gives CDR1 SGHRS, CDR2 YFSETQ.

The chain links TRBV9 to TRBJ2-5; TRBD1 matches 7 bases. The CDR3 is 15 residues long. The germline V gene encodes CDR1 SGDLS and CDR2 YYNGEE. The V segment lost 4 bases and the J segment 5 bases; nucleotides outside the gene matches: 11. DNA for the CDR3: TGTGCCAGCAGCCCTCACCTGACAGGGCACGAGACCCAGTACTTC. This gives the protein CASSPHLTGHETQYF.

The CDR3 loop reads CASSPTARVASEQFF. The CDR3 DNA sequence: TGTGCCAGCTCACCAACGGCCAGGGTAGCCAGTGAGCAGTTCTTC. V usage is TRBV18 and J usage is TRBJ2-1, with D possibly TRBD1 on 5 matching bases. The germline V and J ends were trimmed by 2 bases and 9 bases, with 17 bases remaining between them. Per the germline V gene, CDR1 is KGHSH and CDR2 is LQKENI. The CDR3 is 15 residues long.

This clone showed up just a few times. The chain uses TRBV6-1 and TRBJ1-6; D ambiguous. Germline CDR1 is MNHNS and CDR2 is SASEGT. This CDR3 comprises 14 residues. The ends were cut back, 2 bases at V and 5 bases at J, with 7 bases in the middle. Here the CDR3 reads CASSEWQDNSPLHF. The CDR3 bases are TGTGCCAGCAGTGAATGGCAGGATAATTCACCCCTCCACTTT.

V is TRBV6-5 and J is TRBJ2-7; tentatively, D is TRBD1 (6 bases). Deletions cut 8 bases from V and 1 base from J, with 12 bases between. Germline CDR1 MNHEY, CDR2 SVGAGI. This CDR3 has 13 amino acids. This chain's CDR3 is CASRDTASYEQYF. The CDR3 bases are TGTGCCAGCCGGGACACCGCGTCCTACGAGCAGTACTTC.

CDR3 sequence (DNA): TGTGCCAGTAGGGACTTCGAGACCCAGTACTTC. Protein product: CASRDFETQYF. The V call is TRBV19, the J call TRBJ2-5, with a weak D call TRBD2 (5 bases). This CDR3 spans 11 amino acids. Trimming shortened V by 6 bases and J by 5 bases, and 7 bases separated the two germline ends. Germline loops: CDR1 LNHDA, CDR2 SQIVND (reference sequence). Full variable domain (rest looked up from reference TRBV19 and TRBJ2-5): DGGITQSPKYLFRKEGQNVTLSCEQNLNHDAMYWYRQDPGQGLRLIYYSQIVNDFQKGDIAEGYSVSREKKESFPLTVTSAQKNPTAFYLCASRDFETQYFGPGTRLLVL.

The chain combines TRBV29-1 with TRBJ2-2; no clear D gene. The CDR3 contains 11 residues. Trimming pared 7 bases from V and 6 bases from J, leaving 9 bases between. Looked up from germline, CDR1 is SQVTM and CDR2 is ANQGSEA. Written as DNA, the CDR3 is TGCAGCGCCATGAGGCCCGGGGAGCTGTTTTTT. Amino acids: CSAMRPGELFF.

This chain joins TRBV5-6 and TRBJ1-5; a weak D match, TRBD1 (5 bases). The CDR3 spans 13 residues. Germline V CDR1 and CDR2: SGHDT, YYEEEE. Trimming pared 0 bases from V and 9 bases from J, leaving 10 bases between. Here the CDR3 DNA reads TGTGCCAGCAGCTTGGCTGGGGCTAGGCCCCAGCATTTT. This translates into CASSLAGARPQHF.

The chain is built from TRBV28 and TRBJ2-7; TRBD2 aligns across 12 bases. The CDR3 extends over 18 amino acids. V shed 8 bases and J 3 bases; nucleotides not matched to a gene: 17. Germline V gene lookup returns CDR1 MDHEN and CDR2 SYDVKM. The CDR3 here is CASWGGTSGSWGNYEQYF. CDR3 bases: TGTGCCAGCTGGGGCGGGACTAGCGGGTCGTGGGGGAACTACGAGCAGTACTTC.

The chain links TRBV15 to TRBJ2-7; D is unresolved. There are 13 residues in the CDR3. The germline V and J ends were trimmed by 0 bases and 5 bases, with 8 bases remaining between them. Germline lookup yields CDR1 LNHNV and CDR2 YYDKDF (reference sequence). CDR3 residues: CATSRDPFDEQYF. DNA of the CDR3: TGTGCCACCAGCAGAGATCCTTTCGACGAGCAGTACTTC.

This chain uses TRBV5-1 with TRBJ2-2, with TRBD1 matching 7 bases. This CDR3 has 15 amino acids. Germline trimming cut 2 bases from V and 1 base from J; bases unmatched to any gene: 2. CDR1 and CDR2 (germline): SGHRS, YFSETQ. CDR3 residues: CASSFHRGNTGELFF. The DNA of the CDR3 is TGCGCCAGCAGCTTTCACAGGGGGAACACCGGGGAGCTGTTTTTT.

The chain uses TRBV5-5 and TRBJ2-7; the D is unclear. This CDR3 contains 12 residues. Germline values: CDR1 SGHKS, CDR2 YYEKEE (reference sequence). Trimming removed 4 bases from V and 1 base from J, with 6 bases in between. The CDR3 sequence: CASSPQSYEQYF. DNA for the CDR3: TGTGCCAGCAGCCCGCAGTCCTACGAGCAGTACTTC.

This rearrangement joins TRBV6-2 or TRBV6-3 to TRBJ1-2; D call uncertain. The V and J ends lost 2 bases and 4 bases respectively, with 11 bases between them. Germline V lookup: CDR1 MNHEY, CDR2 SVGEGT. The CDR3 loop spans 14 amino acids. CDR3 nucleotides: TGTGCCAGCAGTTACCCAGCGGGTCTCTATGGCTACACCTTC. It codes for CASSYPAGLYGYTF.

Only one count was recorded for this clone. This rearrangement joins TRBV27 to TRBJ1-1; D gene unclear. Germline assignment: CDR1 MNHEY and CDR2 SMNVEV (reference sequence). V lost 7 bases and J lost 0, with 18 bases in between. This CDR3 is built from 16 residues. As DNA, the CDR3 is TGTGCCAGCAAGGTTTTGGGAGAGGTATTGAACACTGAAGCTTTCTTT. It is translated as CASKVLGEVLNTEAFF.

The gene calls are TRBV29-1 and TRBJ2-4, with 10 bases aligning to TRBD2. The germline gives CDR1 SQVTM, CDR2 ANQGSEA. Trimming at V came to 4 bases and at J to 0 bases, leaving 0 bases not matched to a gene. The CDR3 has 14 amino acids. The CDR3 loop is CSVGLAGAKNIQYF. Written as DNA, the CDR3 is TGCAGCGTTGGACTAGCGGGAGCCAAAAACATTCAGTACTTC.